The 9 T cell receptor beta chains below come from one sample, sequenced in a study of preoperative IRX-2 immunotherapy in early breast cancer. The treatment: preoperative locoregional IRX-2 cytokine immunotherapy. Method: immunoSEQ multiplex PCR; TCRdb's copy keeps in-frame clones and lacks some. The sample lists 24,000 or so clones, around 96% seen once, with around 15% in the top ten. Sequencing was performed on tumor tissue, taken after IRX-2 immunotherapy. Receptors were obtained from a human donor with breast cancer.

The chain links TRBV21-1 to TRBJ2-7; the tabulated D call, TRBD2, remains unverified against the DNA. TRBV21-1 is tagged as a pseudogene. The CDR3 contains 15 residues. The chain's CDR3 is CASSKGGASIYEQYF. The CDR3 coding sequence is TGTGCCAGCAGCAAAGGTGGAGCTAGCATCTACGAGCAGTACTTC.

The CDR3 protein is CASRGEVGTEAFF. CDR3 in DNA: TGTGCCAGCAGGGGGGAAGTGGGGACTGAAGCTTTCTTT. The J gene is TRBJ1-1, the V gene TRBV6-1, with D tentatively TRBD1 (5 bases). CDR3 length: 13 residues. CDR1 and CDR2 from the germline V gene are MNHNS and SASEGT. Between the trimmed V and J ends, which lost 6 bases and 5 bases, there was a span of 13 bases.

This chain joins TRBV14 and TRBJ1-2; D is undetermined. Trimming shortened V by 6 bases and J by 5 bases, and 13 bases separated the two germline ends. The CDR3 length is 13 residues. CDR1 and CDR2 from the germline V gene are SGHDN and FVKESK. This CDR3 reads CASRQSGPYGYTF. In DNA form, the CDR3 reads TGTGCCAGCAGACAGAGCGGGCCTTATGGCTACACCTTC.

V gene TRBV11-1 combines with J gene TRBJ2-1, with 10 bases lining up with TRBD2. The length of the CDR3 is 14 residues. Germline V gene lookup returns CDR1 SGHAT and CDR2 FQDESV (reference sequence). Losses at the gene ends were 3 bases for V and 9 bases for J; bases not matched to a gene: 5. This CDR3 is CASSFTSGTAEQFF. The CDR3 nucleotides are TGTGCCAGCAGCTTCACTAGCGGGACGGCTGAGCAGTTCTTC.

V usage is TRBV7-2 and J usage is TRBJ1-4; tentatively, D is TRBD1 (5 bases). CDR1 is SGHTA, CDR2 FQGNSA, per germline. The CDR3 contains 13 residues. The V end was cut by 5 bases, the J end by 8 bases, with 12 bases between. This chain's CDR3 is CASSKGRREKLFF. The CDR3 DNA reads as TGTGCCAGCAGCAAGGGACGGAGAGAAAAACTGTTTTTT.

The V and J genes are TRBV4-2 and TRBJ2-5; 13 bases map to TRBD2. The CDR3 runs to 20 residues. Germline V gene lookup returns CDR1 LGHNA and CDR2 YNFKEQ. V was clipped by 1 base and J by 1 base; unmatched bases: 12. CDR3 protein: CASSQVYQLAGGPSQETQYF. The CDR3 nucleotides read TGTGCCAGCAGCCAAGTTTACCAACTAGCGGGAGGGCCGTCCCAAGAGACCCAGTACTTC.

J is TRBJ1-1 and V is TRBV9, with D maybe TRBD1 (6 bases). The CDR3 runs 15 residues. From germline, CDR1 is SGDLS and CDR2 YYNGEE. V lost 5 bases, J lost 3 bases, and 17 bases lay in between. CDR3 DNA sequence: TGTGCCAGCAGTGAACAGGGTGGGGGGTACACTGAAGCTTTCTTT. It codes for CASSEQGGGYTEAFF.

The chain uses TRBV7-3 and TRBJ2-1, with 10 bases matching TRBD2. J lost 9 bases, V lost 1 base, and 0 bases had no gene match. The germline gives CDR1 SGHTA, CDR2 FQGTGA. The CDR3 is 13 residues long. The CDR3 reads CASSLRLAGEQFF. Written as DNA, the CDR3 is TGTGCCAGCAGCTTAAGACTAGCGGGTGAGCAGTTCTTC. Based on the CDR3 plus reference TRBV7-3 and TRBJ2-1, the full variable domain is GAGVSQTPSNKVTEKGKYVELRCDPISGHTALYWYRQSLGQGPEFLIYFQGTGAADDSGLPNDRFFAVRPEGSVSTLKIQRTERGDSAVYLCASSLRLAGEQFFGPGTRLTVL.

The CDR3 DNA reads TGCAGCCCGGGGGGGCAAGAGACCCAGTACTTC. It codes for CSPGGQETQYF. V gene TRBV20-1 combines with J gene TRBJ2-5; 8 positions agree with TRBD2. The CDR3 runs 11 residues. Germline CDR1 is DFQATT and CDR2 is SNEGSKA (reference sequence).